One and the same sample provided the 31 T cell receptor beta chains below, sequenced in a study of STAT3 mutations in large granular lymphocyte leukemia. Regarding the study as a whole: In T-cell large granular lymphocyte leukemia, about half of patients showed multiple immunodominant subclonotypes.

Sequencing used immunoSEQ multiplex PCR; TCRdb keeps in-frame clones, though not all of them. The sample has around 8,500 clones; around 90% are singletons. No cognate antigen is known for these TCRs. The specimen sequenced was peripheral blood mononuclear cells. The receptors come from a man at least 80 years old with T-cell large granular lymphocyte leukemia. Some clones in this sample may be carry-over from other donors' samples.

CDR3 in DNA: TGTGCCAGCAGCTTAGTCAGCAATTCTTATGGCTACACCTTC. It yields the protein CASSLVSNSYGYTF. V and J are TRBV7-9 and TRBJ1-2, with D unclear. Germline-derived CDR1 and CDR2 are SEHNR and FQNEAQ (reference sequence). V lost 1 base and J lost 5, with 11 bases in between. This CDR3 comprises 14 residues. Full variable domain (rest looked up from reference TRBV7-9 and TRBJ1-2): DTGVSQNPRHKITKRGQNVTFRCDPISEHNRLYWYRQTLGQGPEFLTYFQNEAQLEKSRLLSDRFSAERPKGSFSTLEIQRTEQGDSAMYLCASSLVSNSYGYTFGSGTRLTVV.

This chain connects TRBV25-1 to TRBJ1-2, with 7 positions matching TRBD1. With V trimmed by 5 bases and J by 2 bases, 5 bases remained unmatched. CDR1 and CDR2 from the germline V gene are MGHDK and SYGVNS. The CDR3 loop spans 14 amino acids. In DNA form, the CDR3 reads TGTGCCAGCAGTCCGGACAGGTTGAACTATGGCTACACCTTC. It codes for CASSPDRLNYGYTF.

The genes are TRBV18 and TRBJ2-7; D possibly corresponds to TRBD1 (6 bases). The CDR3 runs 12 residues. V was trimmed by 4 bases and J by 5 bases, leaving 9 bases between them. Germline CDR1 reads KGHSH; CDR2 reads LQKENI. The DNA of the CDR3 is TGTGCCAGCTCACAGCACAGGGACGAGCAGTACTTC. Protein product: CASSQHRDEQYF.

CDR3 DNA sequence: TGTGCCAGCAGTCAATCCCAGGTGGGTCTTCGAGACGAGCAGTACTTC. Protein: CASSQSQVGLRDEQYF. The chain is built from TRBV6-6 and TRBJ2-7; no reliable D call. The length of the CDR3 is 16 residues. Trimming stripped 5 bases from V and 5 bases from J, with 22 bases between. The germline V gene has CDR1 MNHNY and CDR2 SVGAGI (reference sequence).

V usage is TRBV2 and J usage is TRBJ2-3; D possibly corresponds to TRBD2 (5 bases). Germline loops: CDR1 SNHLY, CDR2 FYNNEI. Trimming took off 3 bases at V and 4 bases at J, with 8 bases between the two ends. The CDR3 is 13 amino acids. CDR3 in DNA: TGTGCCAGCAGTGACCTAGCCCCAGATACGCAGTATTTT. This encodes CASSDLAPDTQYF.

This clone is a singleton in its sample. This rearrangement joins TRBV15 to TRBJ2-7; D is tentatively TRBD1 or TRBD2 (5 bases each). Trimming took off 6 bases at V and 4 bases at J, with 10 bases between the two ends. This CDR3 comprises 12 residues. Germline lookup yields CDR1 LNHNV and CDR2 YYDKDF (reference sequence). CDR3 in DNA: TGTGCCACCAGGGGGCGCGGGTACGAGCAGTACTTC. Translated: CATRGRGYEQYF.

This clone was seen just once. The genes are TRBV5-1 and TRBJ1-1; 11 positions match TRBD1. The V segment lost 2 bases and the J segment 7 bases; nucleotides outside the gene matches: 7. This CDR3 has 15 residues. Looked up from germline, CDR1 is SGHRS and CDR2 is YFSETQ. In DNA form, the CDR3 reads TGCGCCAGCAGCTTAAGGGGACAGGGGGTGATTGAAGCTTTCTTT. Translated: CASSLRGQGVIEAFF.

The CDR3 DNA reads as TGTGCCTGGAGTGTGGGGGGGCCAATAAAGACCCAGTACTTC. Its protein product is CAWSVGGPIKTQYF. The chain joins TRBV30 to TRBJ2-5; TRBD2 is a possible D gene (7 bases). Trimming pared 0 bases from V and 6 bases from J, leaving 14 bases between. The germline V gene encodes CDR1 GTSNPN and CDR2 SVGIG (reference sequence). CDR3 length equals 14 residues.

This chain joins TRBV7-9 and TRBJ1-1; no clear D. The CDR3 has 12 residues. Germline CDR1 and CDR2: SEHNR and FQNEAQ (reference sequence). Trimming removed 3 bases from V and 5 bases from J, with 7 bases in between. CDR3 DNA sequence: TGTGCCAGCAGCTTGATGGGGACTGAAGCTTTCTTT. This encodes CASSLMGTEAFF.

The chain employs TRBV18 and TRBJ1-2; D might be TRBD1 (5 bases). The V gene's germline CDR1 is KGHSH and CDR2 LQKENI. V was pared by 3 bases and J by 4 bases, with 9 bases between. This CDR3 spans 13 amino acids. CDR3 in amino acids: CASSPDSSYGYTF. CDR3 coding DNA: TGTGCCAGCTCACCCGACAGTAGCTATGGCTACACCTTC.

V usage is TRBV20-1 and J usage is TRBJ1-1; D not certain. The CDR3 is made up of 11 amino acids. Trimming took 3 bases from V and 7 from J, leaving 9 bases between them. Germline V gene sequence: CDR1 DFQATT, CDR2 SNEGSKA (reference sequence). For the CDR3, the DNA is TGCAGTGCTAGGGCCCCTAATGAAGCTTTCTTT. Its translation: CSARAPNEAFF.

The rearrangement uses TRBV6-5 and TRBJ2-2; D not certain. Germline loops: CDR1 MNHEY, CDR2 SVGAGI. The CDR3 totals 13 residues. V dropped 1 base and J dropped 4 bases, with 4 bases sitting between them. CDR3 loop: CASSYWTTGELFF. CDR3 nucleotides: TGTGCCAGCAGTTACTGGACCACCGGGGAGCTGTTTTTT.

The chain carries TRBV29-1 and TRBJ1-2, with D tentatively TRBD1 (5 bases). The CDR3 loop spans 12 amino acids. Trimming left V 3 bases short and J 8 bases short, with 13 bases between. CDR1 and CDR2 (germline): SQVTM, ANQGSEA. The CDR3 reads CSVEQGTGGYTF. The CDR3 DNA reads as TGCAGCGTTGAGCAGGGTACGGGAGGCTACACCTTC.

This CDR3 reads CSASTADTQYF. CDR3 bases: TGCAGTGCGTCAACCGCAGATACGCAGTATTTT. V and J are TRBV20-1 and TRBJ2-3; D is uncertain. Germline-derived CDR1 and CDR2 are DFQATT and SNEGSKA (reference sequence). The CDR3 loop spans 11 amino acids. Trimming removed 6 bases from V and 4 bases from J, with 8 bases in between.

This chain links TRBV6-5 with TRBJ2-7; TRBD2 agrees at 15 bases. V gave up 5 bases and J gave up 7 bases; unmatched junction bases: 6. The CDR3 sequence is 15 residues long. Germline CDR1 reads MNHEY; CDR2 reads SVGAGI. The CDR3 region is CASSPRTSGGEEQYF. In DNA, the CDR3 is TGTGCCAGCAGTCCGCGGACTAGCGGGGGGGAGGAGCAGTACTTC.

The chain couples TRBV6-6 to TRBJ1-2, with D unresolved. The CDR3 spans 11 residues. Looked up from germline, CDR1 is MNHNY and CDR2 is SVGAGI (reference sequence). Trimming removed 10 bases at V and 3 bases at J, with 9 bases between. CDR3 coding DNA: TGTGCCACCCGGACGGACTATGGCTACACCTTC. This sequence encodes CATRTDYGYTF.

This clone showed up just a few times. The V call is TRBV10-3, the J call TRBJ1-3; the D gene is possibly TRBD1 (6 bases). V was pared by 6 bases and J by 0 bases, with 6 bases between. In germline, CDR1 is ENHRY, CDR2 SYGVKD. CDR3 length: 13 residues. The CDR3 loop reads CAIRDSSGNTIYF. The DNA of the CDR3 is TGTGCCATCAGGGACAGCTCTGGAAACACCATATATTTT.

The chain combines TRBV2 with TRBJ2-5, with 9 bases lining up with TRBD1. CDR1 SNHLY and CDR2 FYNNEI come from the germline V gene. The CDR3 is 11 residues long. Unmatched junction bases numbered 3, after V lost 11 bases and J lost 5 bases. Here the CDR3 reads CAEGQGETQYF. The CDR3 DNA reads TGTGCCGAGGGACAGGGCGAGACCCAGTACTTC.

This clone has only one observation. CDR3 DNA: TGTGCCAGCAGCGTAGGTACCACCGGGGAGCTGTTTTTT. It is translated as CASSVGTTGELFF. The V call is TRBV9, the J call TRBJ2-2; D gene uncertain. CDR3 length: 13 amino acids. V was cut by 0 bases and J by 4 bases, with 4 bases left in between. CDR1 and CDR2 (germline): SGDLS, YYNGEE.

The V call is TRBV18, the J call TRBJ1-2; D not resolved. From germline, CDR1 is KGHSH and CDR2 LQKENI. This CDR3 is built from 13 residues. The V gene lost 3 bases and the J gene lost 4 bases, with 9 bases spanning the gap. CDR3: CASSPAQFYGYTF. CDR3 DNA: TGTGCCAGCTCACCGGCCCAGTTCTATGGCTACACCTTC. Based on the CDR3 plus reference TRBV18 and TRBJ1-2, the full variable domain is NAGVMQNPRHLVRRRGQEARLRCSPMKGHSHVYWYRQLPEEGLKFMVYLQKENIIDESGMPKERFSAEFPKEGPSILRIQQVVRGDSAAYFCASSPAQFYGYTFGSGTRLTVV.

This chain connects TRBV5-1 to TRBJ1-1, with 9 bases aligning to TRBD1. The CDR3 is 15 residues long. Trimming at V came to 1 base and at J to 7 bases, leaving 8 bases not matched to a gene. CDR1 and CDR2 from the germline V gene are SGHRS and YFSETQ. The CDR3 DNA sequence: TGCGCCAGCAGCTTGAAGGGGGACAGGGCGGGTGAAGCTTTCTTT. Amino acids: CASSLKGDRAGEAFF.

The chain carries TRBV5-4 and TRBJ1-2; 8 positions match TRBD1. After removal of 3 bases from V and 8 bases from J, the junction contained 12 bases not matched to a gene. This CDR3 is 15 amino acids long. The V gene's germline CDR1 is SGHNT and CDR2 YYREEE (reference sequence). CDR3 sequence reads: CASSSPGTGVEGYTF. As DNA, the CDR3 is TGTGCCAGCAGCTCTCCCGGGACAGGAGTAGAGGGCTACACCTTC.

The rearrangement uses TRBV18 and TRBJ2-5, with no clear D. Trimming stripped 9 bases from V and 2 bases from J, with 13 bases between. The CDR3 spans 13 residues. Germline CDR1 and CDR2: KGHSH and LQKENI. This CDR3 is CASLPGEQETQYF. The CDR3 DNA follows: TGTGCCAGTCTCCCGGGTGAACAAGAGACCCAGTACTTC.

For the CDR3, the DNA is TGTGCCAGCACCAAAGGAGGGGATGGCTACACCTTC. This encodes CASTKGGDGYTF. J is TRBJ1-2 and V is TRBV7-9, with D possibly matching TRBD1 (5 bases). Germline V gene data show CDR1 as SEHNR and CDR2 as FQNEAQ (reference sequence). V lost 7 bases and J lost 6, with 12 bases in between. The CDR3 totals 12 residues.

This sequence joins TRBV18 and TRBJ1-2; the D gene is possibly TRBD1 (5 bases). The ends were cut back, 2 bases at V and 7 bases at J, with 11 bases in the middle. Germline assignment: CDR1 KGHSH and CDR2 LQKENI. The CDR3 loop spans 13 amino acids. The CDR3 loop reads CASSPAGDRGYTF. CDR3 nucleotide sequence: TGTGCCAGCTCACCAGCCGGGGACCGTGGCTACACCTTC.

This clone was seen a few times. The chain is built from TRBV28 and TRBJ1-6; D call uncertain. CDR1 and CDR2 from the germline V gene are MDHEN and SYDVKM. This CDR3 is 10 amino acids long. Trimming pared 6 bases from V and 10 bases from J, leaving 4 bases between. Here the CDR3 reads CASRQSPLHF. CDR3 DNA: TGTGCCAGCAGGCAATCACCCCTCCACTTT. The full variable domain, rest sourced from reference TRBV28 and TRBJ1-6, is DVKVTQSSRYLVKRTGEKVFLECVQDMDHENMFWYRQDPGLGLRLIYFSYDVKMKEKGDIPEGYSVSREKKERFSLILESASTNQTSMYLCASRQSPLHFGNGTRLTVT.

The V call is TRBV19, the J call TRBJ2-4; the D gene is possibly TRBD2 (6 bases). Trimming took 8 bases from V and 1 from J, leaving 12 bases between them. Germline lookup yields CDR1 LNHDA and CDR2 SQIVND (reference sequence). The CDR3 has 14 amino acids. DNA for the CDR3: TGTGCCAGTCAGTATCGGGGGGCCAAAAACATTCAGTACTTC. Its translation is CASQYRGAKNIQYF.

The V and J genes are TRBV4-3 and TRBJ1-6; 8 bases are shared with TRBD1. There are 12 residues in the CDR3. Germline assignment: CDR1 LGHNA and CDR2 YSLEER. CDR3 amino acids: CGAGGRNSPLHF. The CDR3 region has the DNA TGCGGGGCAGGGGGCCGGAATTCACCCCTCCACTTT.

The J gene is TRBJ1-5, the V gene TRBV6-6; no clear D gene. V lost 2 bases, J lost 6 bases, and 14 bases lay in between. CDR1 and CDR2 from the germline V gene are MNHNY and SVGAGI (reference sequence). The CDR3 has 15 residues. The CDR3 region is CASSYTEGLSQPQHF. The CDR3 DNA reads as TGTGCCAGCAGTTACACGGAGGGTTTGAGTCAGCCCCAGCATTTT.

V gene TRBV11-2 combines with J gene TRBJ2-2; 7 nucleotides agree with TRBD1. J gave up 5 bases and V 5 bases, and 8 bases lay outside the gene matches. Germline CDR1 is SGHAT and CDR2 is FQNNGV. The CDR3 has 15 amino acids. This CDR3 is CASSVRQGSTGELFF. The CDR3 DNA follows: TGTGCCAGCAGCGTGCGACAGGGTTCAACCGGGGAGCTGTTTTTT.

The J gene is TRBJ2-7, the V gene TRBV7-9; D gene ambiguous. The CDR3 sequence is 12 residues long. CDR1 and CDR2 from the germline V gene are SEHNR and FQNEAQ (reference sequence). V lost 2 bases, J lost 3 bases, and 5 bases lay in between. The CDR3 sequence: CASSLRNYEQYF. CDR3 DNA: TGTGCCAGCAGCTTAAGGAACTACGAGCAGTACTTC.